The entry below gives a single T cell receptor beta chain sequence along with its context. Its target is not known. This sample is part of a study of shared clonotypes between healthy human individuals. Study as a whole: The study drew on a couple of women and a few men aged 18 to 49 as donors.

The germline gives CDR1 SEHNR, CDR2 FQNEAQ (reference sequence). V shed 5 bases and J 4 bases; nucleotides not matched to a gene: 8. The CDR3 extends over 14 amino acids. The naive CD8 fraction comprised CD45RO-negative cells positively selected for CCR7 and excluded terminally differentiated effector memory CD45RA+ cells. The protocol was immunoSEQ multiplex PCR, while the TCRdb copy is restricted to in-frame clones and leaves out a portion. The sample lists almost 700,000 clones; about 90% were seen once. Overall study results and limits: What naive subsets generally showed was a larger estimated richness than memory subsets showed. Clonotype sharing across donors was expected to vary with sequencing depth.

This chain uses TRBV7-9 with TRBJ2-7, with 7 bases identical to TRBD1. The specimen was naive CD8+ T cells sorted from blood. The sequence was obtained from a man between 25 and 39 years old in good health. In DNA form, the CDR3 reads TGTGCCAGCAGCGCCACAGGGGAGAAGTACGAGCAGTACTTC. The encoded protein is CASSATGEKYEQYF.